This is a list of T cell receptor beta chains from one sample in a study of T cells in Graves' hyperthyroidism and ophthalmopathy. TCRdb processed the multiplex PCR reads anew with MiXCR; each CDR3 protein has one entry. The sample has under 600,000 distinct CDR3 sequences; about a sixth are singletons. Input material: blood. The receptors stem from a woman aged 40-49 years with Graves' ophthalmopathy. The CDR3 runs from the conserved cysteine through the conserved F or W. The order of the fields is J gene, D gene, clone size, V gene, CDR3 protein, CDR3 DNA. A D gene is named only where the DNA matches it firmly. Size values are once, few and many counts, or a class for expanded clones, and some rows have none.

>TRBJ2-7|NA|few|TRBV4-2
CASSQDLDGRGYEQYF
TGTGCCAGCAGCCAAGATCTCGACGGACGGGGGTACGAGCAGTACTTC
>TRBJ2-1|TRBD2|many|TRBV30
CAWRWTSGVYNEQFF
TGTGCCTGGAGATGGACTAGCGGGGTGTACAATGAGCAGTTCTTC
>TRBJ1-4|TRBD1|few|TRBV7-9
CASSAPDRALEKLFF
TGTGCCAGCAGCGCCCCGGACAGGGCCTTGGAAAAACTGTTTTTT
>TRBJ2-5|NA|NA|TRBV9
CASSQGAQETQYF
TGTGCCAGCAGCCAGGGAGCCCAAGAGACCCAGTACTTC
>TRBJ2-1|NA|many|TRBV11-2
CASSLQDYNEQFF
TGTGCCAGCAGCTTACAGGACTACAATGAGCAGTTCTTC
>TRBJ2-2|TRBD2|NA|TRBV5-1
CASSIMGTSTGELFF
TGCGCCAGCAGCATAATGGGGACTAGCACCGGGGAGCTGTTTTTT
>TRBJ1-2|NA|many|TRBV3-1
CASSQDGVANYGYTF
TGTGCCAGCAGCCAAGACGGAGTGGCTAACTATGGCTACACCTTC
>TRBJ1-2|NA|many|TRBV7-9
CASSLAGTTVGGYTF
TGTGCCAGCAGCTTAGCCGGGACGACTGTTGGAGGCTACACCTTC
>TRBJ2-2|TRBD2|NA|TRBV20-1
CSVGGTGGPTGELFF
TGCAGCGTTGGGGGGACGGGAGGGCCGACCGGGGAGCTGTTTTTT
>TRBJ2-5|NA|NA|TRBV29-1
CSVDLSFETQYF
TGCAGCGTTGATCTTAGTTTTGAGACCCAGTACTTC
>TRBJ2-7|NA|few|TRBV6-2/TRBV6-3
CASGRRAYEQYF
TGTGCCAGCGGGAGACGGGCCTACGAGCAGTACTTC
>TRBJ1-4|NA|many|TRBV15
CATSRQGTNEKLFF
TGTGCCACCAGCAGACAGGGAACTAATGAAAAACTGTTTTTT
>TRBJ2-3|TRBD1|many|TRBV7-9
CASSRDRAYTDTQYF
TGTGCCAGCAGCCGCGACAGGGCCTACACAGATACGCAGTATTTT
>TRBJ1-5|NA|many|TRBV11-2
CASSSNGNQPQHF
TGTGCCAGCAGCTCCAACGGGAATCAGCCCCAGCATTTT
>TRBJ1-1|NA|many|TRBV6-2/TRBV6-3
CASSSGQPSFNTEAFF
TGTGCCAGCAGCTCCGGACAGCCTTCCTTCAACACTGAAGCTTTCTTT
>TRBJ2-7|TRBD1|many|TRBV20-1
CSAPGTGTYEQYF
TGCAGTGCTCCGGGGACAGGCACCTACGAGCAGTACTTC
>TRBJ2-7|NA|NA|TRBV5-6
CASSSSEIPYEQYF
TGTGCCAGCAGCTCTAGCGAGATCCCTTACGAGCAGTACTTC
>TRBJ1-2|NA|many|TRBV11-1
CASSDRQIYGYTF
TGTGCCAGCAGCGACCGCCAGATATATGGCTACACCTTC
>TRBJ1-6|NA|few|TRBV20-1
CSARGRGGLQDLHF
TGCAGTGCGAGGGGCCGGGGGGGCCTCCAGGACCTCCACTTT
>TRBJ2-5|NA|few|TRBV2
CASNERNRETQYF
TGTGCCAGCAATGAGCGCAACAGGGAGACCCAGTACTTC
>TRBJ2-5|NA|NA|TRBV29-1
CSVDRGVPETQYF
TGCAGCGTTGACAGGGGAGTACCAGAGACCCAGTACTTC
>TRBJ1-5|NA|few|TRBV30
CAWRVAYSNQPQHF
TGTGCCTGGAGGGTGGCTTATAGCAATCAGCCCCAGCATTTT